This entry lists 8 T cell receptor beta chains sequenced from one sample in a study of beta chain features in type 1 diabetes. Investigators reverse transcribed all isolated RNA, so they sequenced expressed TCRB transcripts. TCRdb's copy holds only in-frame clones and misses some; the assay was immunoSEQ multiplex PCR. This table holds roughly 500,000 clones, around 10% found once. The sequencing input was naive CD4+ T cells from blood. These receptor sequences come from a woman in her late teens or twenties in good health.

This clone was seen a few times. This sequence joins TRBV7-3 and TRBJ2-5; D tentatively fits TRBD1 or TRBD2 (6 bases each). Looked up from germline, CDR1 is SGHTA and CDR2 is FQGTGA. The ends were cut back, 4 bases at V and 12 bases at J, with 21 bases in the middle. The CDR3 consists of 14 residues. CDR3 DNA sequence: TGTGCCAGCAGCTCCCCGGGGGCTCCCCTCCAAAAGTACTTC. Translation gives CASSSPGAPLQKYF. The whole variable domain, filled in from reference TRBV7-3 and TRBJ2-5, reads GAGVSQTPSNKVTEKGKYVELRCDPISGHTALYWYRQSLGQGPEFLIYFQGTGAADDSGLPNDRFFAVRPEGSVSTLKIQRTERGDSAVYLCASSSPGAPLQKYFGPGTRLLVL.

The chain carries TRBV28 and TRBJ2-1; maybe TRBD1 (5 bases). Germline V gives CDR1 MDHEN, CDR2 SYDVKM. V lost 6 bases and J lost 4, with 22 bases in between. The CDR3 is 17 amino acids. The CDR3 DNA reads as TGTGCCAGCAGCCCCTCTAAGAGACAGAGAGAGTACAATGAGCAGTTCTTC. It encodes CASSPSKRQREYNEQFF. Looking up the rest from reference TRBV28 and TRBJ2-1 gives the full variable domain: DVKVTQSSRYLVKRTGEKVFLECVQDMDHENMFWYRQDPGLGLRLIYFSYDVKMKEKGDIPEGYSVSREKKERFSLILESASTNQTSMYLCASSPSKRQREYNEQFFGPGTRLTVL.

This sequence joins TRBV7-2 and TRBJ1-2; 8 bases agree with TRBD1. This CDR3 spans 15 amino acids. CDR1 and CDR2 (germline): SGHTA, FQGNSA. J lost 5 bases, V lost 1 base, and 6 bases had no gene match. In nucleotides, the CDR3 is TGTGCCAGCAGCTTAGGAGGCCGACAGGGGTATGGCTACACCTTC. Translating gives CASSLGGRQGYGYTF.

This clone has more than one count but fewer than ten. The gene calls are TRBV11-2 and TRBJ2-7; 8 bases are shared with TRBD1. Per germline, CDR1 SGHAT and CDR2 FQNNGV. The CDR3 sequence is 15 residues long. V was pared by 5 bases and J by 0 bases, with 6 bases of the junction left unmatched. DNA for the CDR3: TGTGCCAGCAGCCGAGGGACAGGAAGCTCCTACGAGCAGTACGTC. This gives the protein CASSRGTGSSYEQYV.

The V gene is TRBV14, the J gene TRBJ2-7, with D unresolved. The germline V gene has CDR1 SGHDN and CDR2 FVKESK. V lost 4 bases and J 3 bases, leaving 4 bases between the germline ends. This CDR3 has 11 amino acids. This chain's CDR3 is CASSLGYEQYF. The CDR3 bases are TGTGCCAGCAGCCTCGGCTACGAGCAGTACTTC.

This clone was seen ten or more times. This chain joins TRBV29-1 and TRBJ2-5; possible D gene TRBD2, 5 bases. The germline V and J ends were trimmed by 6 bases and 1 base, with 9 bases remaining between them. This CDR3 contains 12 residues. Germline lookup yields CDR1 SQVTM and CDR2 ANQGSEA. CDR3 sequence reads: CSVAGSQETQYF. The CDR3 nucleotides are TGCAGCGTCGCGGGCAGCCAAGAGACCCAGTACTTC.

This clone was counted between two and nine times. The chain couples TRBV7-3 to TRBJ2-1; TRBD1 matches at 8 bases. The V and J ends lost 3 bases and 6 bases, in that order; junction bases with no gene match: 1. The CDR3 is 13 amino acids. From germline, CDR1 is SGHTA and CDR2 FQGTGA. For the CDR3, the DNA is TGTGCCAGCAGCTTCGGACAGGGCAATGAGCAGTTCTTC. Its protein product is CASSFGQGNEQFF.

V gene TRBV29-1 combines with J gene TRBJ1-1; D call uncertain. V lost 7 bases and J lost 1, with 10 bases in between. The germline CDR1 and CDR2 sequences are SQVTM and ANQGSEA. The CDR3 has 12 residues. CDR3 coding DNA: TGCAGCGCTCTTTGGGGGAACACTGAAGCTTTCTTT. It encodes CSALWGNTEAFF. The whole variable domain, filled in from reference TRBV29-1 and TRBJ1-1, reads SAVISQKPSRDICQRGTSLTIQCQVDSQVTMMFWYRQQPGQSLTLIATANQGSEATYESGFVIDKFPISRPNLTFSTLTVSNMSPEDSSIYLCSALWGNTEAFFGQGTRLTVV.